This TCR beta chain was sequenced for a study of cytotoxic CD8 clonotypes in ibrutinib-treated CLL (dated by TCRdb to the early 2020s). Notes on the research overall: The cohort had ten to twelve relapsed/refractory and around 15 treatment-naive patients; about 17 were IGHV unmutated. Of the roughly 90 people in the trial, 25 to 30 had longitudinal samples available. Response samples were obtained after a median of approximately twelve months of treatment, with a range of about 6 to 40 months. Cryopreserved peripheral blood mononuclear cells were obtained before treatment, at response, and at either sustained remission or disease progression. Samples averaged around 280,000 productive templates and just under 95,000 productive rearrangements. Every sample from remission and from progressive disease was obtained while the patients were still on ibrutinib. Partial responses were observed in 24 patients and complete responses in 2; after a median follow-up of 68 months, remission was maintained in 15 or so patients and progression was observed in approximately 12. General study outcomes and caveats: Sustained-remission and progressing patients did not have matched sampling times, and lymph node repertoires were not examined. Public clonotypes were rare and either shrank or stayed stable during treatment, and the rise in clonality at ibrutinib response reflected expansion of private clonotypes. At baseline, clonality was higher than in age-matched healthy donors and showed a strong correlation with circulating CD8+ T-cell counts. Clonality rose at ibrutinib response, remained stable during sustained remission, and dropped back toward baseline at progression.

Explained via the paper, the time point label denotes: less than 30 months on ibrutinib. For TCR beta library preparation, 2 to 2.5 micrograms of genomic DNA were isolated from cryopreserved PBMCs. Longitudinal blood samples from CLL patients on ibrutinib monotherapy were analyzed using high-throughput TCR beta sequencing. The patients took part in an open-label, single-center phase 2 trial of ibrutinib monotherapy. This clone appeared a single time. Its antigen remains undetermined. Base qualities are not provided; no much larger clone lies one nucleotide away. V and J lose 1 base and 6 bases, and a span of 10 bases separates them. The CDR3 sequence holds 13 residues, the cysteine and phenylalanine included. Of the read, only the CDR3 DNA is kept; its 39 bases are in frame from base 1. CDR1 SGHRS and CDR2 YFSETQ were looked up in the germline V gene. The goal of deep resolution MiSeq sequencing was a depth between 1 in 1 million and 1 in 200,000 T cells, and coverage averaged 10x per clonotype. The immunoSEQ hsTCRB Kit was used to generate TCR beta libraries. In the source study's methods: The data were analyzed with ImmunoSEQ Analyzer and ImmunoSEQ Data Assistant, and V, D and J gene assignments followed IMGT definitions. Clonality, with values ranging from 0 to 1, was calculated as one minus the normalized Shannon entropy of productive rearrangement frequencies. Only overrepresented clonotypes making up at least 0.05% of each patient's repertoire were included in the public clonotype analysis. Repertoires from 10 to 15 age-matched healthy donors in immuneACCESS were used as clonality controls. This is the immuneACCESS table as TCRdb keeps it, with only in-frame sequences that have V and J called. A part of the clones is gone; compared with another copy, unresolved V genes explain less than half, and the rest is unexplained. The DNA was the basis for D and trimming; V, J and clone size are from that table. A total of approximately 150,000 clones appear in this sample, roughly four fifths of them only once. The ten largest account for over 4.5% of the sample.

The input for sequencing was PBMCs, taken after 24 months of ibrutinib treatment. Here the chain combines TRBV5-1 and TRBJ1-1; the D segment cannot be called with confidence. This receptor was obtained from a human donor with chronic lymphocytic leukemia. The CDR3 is CASSLSGIPEAFF. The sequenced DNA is TGCGCCAGCAGCTTGTCGGGTATCCCTGAAGCTTTCTTT.